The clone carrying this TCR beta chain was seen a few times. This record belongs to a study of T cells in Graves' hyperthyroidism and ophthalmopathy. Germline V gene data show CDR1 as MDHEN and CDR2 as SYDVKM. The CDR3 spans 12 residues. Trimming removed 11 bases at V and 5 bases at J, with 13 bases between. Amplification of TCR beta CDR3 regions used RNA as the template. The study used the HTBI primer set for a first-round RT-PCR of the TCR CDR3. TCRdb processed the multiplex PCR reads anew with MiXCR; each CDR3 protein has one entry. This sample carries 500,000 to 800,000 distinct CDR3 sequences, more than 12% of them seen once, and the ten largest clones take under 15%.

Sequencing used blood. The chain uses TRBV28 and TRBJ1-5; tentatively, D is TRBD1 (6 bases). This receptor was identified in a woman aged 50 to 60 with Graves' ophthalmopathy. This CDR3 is CAVTGWDQPQHF. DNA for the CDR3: TGTGCCGTCACAGGGTGGGATCAGCCCCAGCATTTT.